This T cell receptor (beta chain) was documented in a study of blood T cell repertoires in COVID-19. Here immunoSEQ multiplex PCR was the method, and the copy in TCRdb shows in-frame clones only, minus some. The profile shows 90,000 to 100,000 clones, roughly 89% of them singletons. V lost 6 bases, J lost 6 bases, and 4 bases stayed unmatched. This CDR3 is 13 amino acids long. This chain uses TRBV12-3 or TRBV12-4 with TRBJ1-4; 7 positions agree with TRBD1. What was sequenced was peripheral blood. This clonotype was sampled from a woman aged 60-75 years with COVID-19, enrolled during active disease. Here the CDR3 reads CASRTGSYEKLFF. CDR3 in DNA: TGTGCCAGCAGGACAGGGAGTTATGAAAAACTGTTTTTT.